This entry describes one TCR beta chain. Its specificity is unknown. Germline loops: CDR1 SGHRS, CDR2 YFSETQ. CDR3 length equals 18 residues. The J segment lost 0 bases and the V segment lost 1 base, leaving 10 bases of the junction unmatched. The repertoire was sequenced with immunoSEQ multiplex PCR; TCRdb's copy has only in-frame clones and lacks some. The sample includes approximately 82,000 clones, 85% to 95% of them seen just once. The data originate from a study of cytomegalovirus exposure and HLA in healthy donors. The study's findings and limits: Some public TCRs appeared in many individuals, while most sequences were rare.

The sample taken for sequencing was PBMCs. The chain links TRBV5-1 to TRBJ1-1; 9 bases line up with TRBD1. This TCR was sampled from a woman in her late teens or twenties in good health and CMV-seronegative. This CDR3 reads CASSLSITRTGVNTEAFF. The CDR3 bases are TGCGCCAGCAGCTTGTCCATTACCCGGACAGGGGTGAACACTGAAGCTTTCTTT.